The T cell receptor (beta chain) described here comes from a study of CD8 T cells in ankylosing spondylitis. Study findings and constraints: As reported, disease-linked clones showed significant enrichment in matched ankylosing spondylitis synovial fluid. Made up of roughly 8 highly homologous variants, a TCR beta motif appeared characteristic of ankylosing spondylitis blood.

Per the germline V gene, CDR1 is GTSNPN and CDR2 is SVGIG (reference sequence). The V end was cut by 0 bases, the J end by 8 bases, with 7 bases between. The CDR3 spans 11 residues. One entry per CDR3 protein, called by TCRdb with MiXCR from the 5' RACE reads. The data show a few hundred thousand distinct CDR3 sequences, approximately 17% seen once. In its sample, this clonotype was seen a few times. Its matching antigen is unknown. The sequencing sample was made of blood, either unsorted or a sorted T cell fraction (not recorded which). The V and J genes are TRBV30 and TRBJ1-2; the D gene is possibly TRBD1 (5 bases). The TCR comes from a male donor with ankylosing spondylitis. The CDR3 coding sequence is TGTGCCTGGAGTGTTGGGGGAGGCTACACCTTC. Its translation: CAWSVGGGYTF.